The clone carrying this T cell receptor beta chain came up once. Its antigen is unknown. From germline, CDR1 is SGHVT and CDR2 SQSDAQ. CDR3 length equals 16 residues. V lost 5 bases and J 0 bases, leaving 14 bases between the germline ends. TCRdb processed the reads anew with MiXCR; each CDR3 protein has one entry. The profile covers roughly 860,000 distinct CDR3 sequences, with 30% to 35% appearing a single time and roughly 12% taken by the ten largest. This entry comes from a study of T cell repertoires in cytomegalovirus infection. Study at large: Recently identified HLA-C-restricted and well-studied HLA-B-restricted CMV epitopes were used. From public TCR beta signatures came an indication of both CMV infection and matching HLA type. Findings and limits, study-wide: CMV-specific TCR beta clonotypes restricted by HLA-C dominated the ex vivo response.

The chain couples TRBV7-4 to TRBJ2-4, with D perhaps matching TRBD2 (6 bases). Here the sequenced sample was cultured CD8+ T cells from PBMCs, taken from culture after CMV antigen stimulation. The TCR was taken from a human donor in good health (CMV status not recorded). Some clones in this sample may be carry-over from other donors' samples. The CDR3 nucleotides are TGTGCCAGCAGCCCAAACGGGGGACTAGCCAAAAACATTCAGTACTTC. Encoded protein: CASSPNGGLAKNIQYF. The whole variable domain, remainder taken from reference TRBV7-4 and TRBJ2-4, is GAGVSQSPRYKVAKRGRDVALRCDSISGHVTLYWYRQTLGQGSEVLTYSQSDAQRDKSGRPSGRFSAERPERSVSTLKIQRTEQGDSAVYLCASSPNGGLAKNIQYFGAGTRLSVL.